Each of the 4 T cell receptor beta chains below was sequenced from the same sample in a study of beta chain features in type 1 diabetes. Study results and caveats: In every one of the four CD4+ subsets, TCRB CDR3s were moderately but significantly shorter in Type 1 diabetes patients.

As every portion of the isolated RNA was reverse transcribed, the sequencing read expressed TCRB transcripts. Using immunoSEQ multiplex PCR, the repertoire was profiled, and TCRdb retains in-frame clones only, with some absent. The sample records 640,000 or so clones, 13% being singletons. Antigens of these TCRs are unknown. Sequencing was done on a sample of naive CD4+ T cells from blood. These receptors all stem from a man younger than 30 with type 1 diabetes.

V usage is TRBV7-9 and J usage is TRBJ2-5; D call uncertain. There are 12 residues in the CDR3. In germline, CDR1 is SEHNR, CDR2 FQNEAQ (reference sequence). Trimming removed 5 bases from V and 5 bases from J, with 9 bases in between. DNA of the CDR3: TGTGCCAGCAGCCCCCGGGCGGAGACCCAGTACTTC. Translated, it gives CASSPRAETQYF.

This chain links TRBV29-1 with TRBJ2-5; perhaps D is TRBD1 or TRBD2 (6 bases each). The CDR3 covers 13 residues. Trimming shortened V by 6 bases and J by 5 bases, and 16 bases separated the two germline ends. Germline V lookup: CDR1 SQVTM, CDR2 ANQGSEA. This CDR3 reads CSVKGGRGETQYF. The CDR3, as DNA: TGCAGCGTGAAGGGGGGCCGCGGGGAGACCCAGTACTTC.

In its sample, this clone was seen a few times. In the same sample, other DNA sequences code for this CDR3. The V and J genes are TRBV30 and TRBJ1-2; unclear D gene. Trimming stripped 2 bases from V and 4 bases from J, with 8 bases between. Germline V gene sequence: CDR1 GTSNPN, CDR2 SVGIG (reference sequence). CDR3 length equals 12 residues. The CDR3 region is CAWSLTGYGYTF. The CDR3 bases are TGTGCCTGGAGTCTGACCGGCTATGGCTACACCTTC.

In DNA, the CDR3 is TGTGCCAGCAGCTTCGACCCAACAGTCTATGGCTACACCTTC. It specifies CASSFDPTVYGYTF. The V gene is TRBV11-2, the J gene TRBJ1-2; no definite D call. Per the germline V gene, CDR1 is SGHAT and CDR2 is FQNNGV. The CDR3 loop spans 14 amino acids. The V and J ends lost 3 bases and 4 bases respectively, with 12 bases between them.